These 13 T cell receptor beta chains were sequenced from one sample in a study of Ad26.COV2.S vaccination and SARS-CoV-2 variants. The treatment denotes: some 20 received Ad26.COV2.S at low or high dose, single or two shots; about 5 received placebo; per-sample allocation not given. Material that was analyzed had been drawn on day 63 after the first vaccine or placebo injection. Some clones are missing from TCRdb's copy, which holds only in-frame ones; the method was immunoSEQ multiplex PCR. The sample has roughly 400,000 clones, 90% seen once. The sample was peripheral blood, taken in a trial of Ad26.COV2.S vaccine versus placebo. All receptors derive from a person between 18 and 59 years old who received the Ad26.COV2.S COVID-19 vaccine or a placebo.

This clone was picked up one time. CDR3 nucleotides: TGCAGTGCTAGTAACAGGGGCGAGCAGTACTTC. It yields the protein CSASNRGEQYF. The chain uses TRBV20-1 and TRBJ2-7; 7 bases are shared with TRBD1. Germline CDR1 and CDR2: DFQATT and SNEGSKA (reference sequence). V lost 3 bases and J lost 6; bases outside the gene matches: 2. The CDR3 consists of 11 residues.

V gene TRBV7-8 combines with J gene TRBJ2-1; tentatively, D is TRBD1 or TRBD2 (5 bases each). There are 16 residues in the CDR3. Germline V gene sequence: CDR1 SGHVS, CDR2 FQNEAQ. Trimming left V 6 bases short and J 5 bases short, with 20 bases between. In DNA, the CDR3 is TGTGCCAGCAGTAGTCCCAGGGAGTTAGGGAACAATGAGCAGTTCTTC. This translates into CASSSPRELGNNEQFF.

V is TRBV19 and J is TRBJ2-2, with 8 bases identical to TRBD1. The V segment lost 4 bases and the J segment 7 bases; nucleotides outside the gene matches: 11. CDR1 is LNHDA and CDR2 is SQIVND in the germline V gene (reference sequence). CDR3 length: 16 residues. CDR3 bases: TGTGCCAGTAGTACCGGACAGGGTCCGGGGGTCGGGGAGCTGTTTTTT. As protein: CASSTGQGPGVGELFF.

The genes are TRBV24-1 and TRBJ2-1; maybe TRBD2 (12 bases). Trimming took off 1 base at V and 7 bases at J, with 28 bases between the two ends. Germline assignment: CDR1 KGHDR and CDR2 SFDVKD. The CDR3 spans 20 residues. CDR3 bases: TGTGCCACCAGTGATTTCTGGACAGGGGGCCTAGCGGGAGGGGGTAATGAGCAGTTCTTC. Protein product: CATSDFWTGGLAGGGNEQFF.

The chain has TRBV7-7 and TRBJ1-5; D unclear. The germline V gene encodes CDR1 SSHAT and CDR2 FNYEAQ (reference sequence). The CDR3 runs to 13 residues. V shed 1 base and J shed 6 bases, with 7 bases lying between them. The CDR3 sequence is CASSLDAGQPQHF. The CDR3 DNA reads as TGTGCCAGCAGCTTAGATGCTGGTCAGCCCCAGCATTTT.

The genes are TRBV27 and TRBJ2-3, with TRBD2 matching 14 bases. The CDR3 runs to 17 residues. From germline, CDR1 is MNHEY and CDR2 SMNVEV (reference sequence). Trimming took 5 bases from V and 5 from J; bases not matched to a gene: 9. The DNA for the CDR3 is TGTGCCAGCAGTCGCGTTCGGACTAGCGGGAGGTTAGATACGCAGTATTTT. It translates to CASSRVRTSGRLDTQYF.

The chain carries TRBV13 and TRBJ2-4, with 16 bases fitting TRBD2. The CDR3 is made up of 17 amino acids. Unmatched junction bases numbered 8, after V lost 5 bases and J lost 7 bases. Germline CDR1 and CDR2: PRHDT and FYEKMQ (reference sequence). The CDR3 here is CASSLAGGLAGGNIQYF. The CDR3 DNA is TGTGCCAGCAGCCTAGCGGGGGGACTAGCGGGAGGGAACATTCAGTACTTC.

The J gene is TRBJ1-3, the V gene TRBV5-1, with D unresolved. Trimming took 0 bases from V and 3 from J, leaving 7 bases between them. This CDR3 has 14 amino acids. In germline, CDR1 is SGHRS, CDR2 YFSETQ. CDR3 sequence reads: CASSLEHSGNTIYF. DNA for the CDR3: TGCGCCAGCAGCTTGGAACATAGTGGAAACACCATATATTTT.

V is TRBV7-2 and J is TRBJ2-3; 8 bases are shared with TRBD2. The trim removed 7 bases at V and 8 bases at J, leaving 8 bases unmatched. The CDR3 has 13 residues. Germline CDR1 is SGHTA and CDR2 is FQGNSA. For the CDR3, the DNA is TGTGCCAGCACCTCCTGGGCGGGAGGTACGCAGTATTTT. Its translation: CASTSWAGGTQYF.

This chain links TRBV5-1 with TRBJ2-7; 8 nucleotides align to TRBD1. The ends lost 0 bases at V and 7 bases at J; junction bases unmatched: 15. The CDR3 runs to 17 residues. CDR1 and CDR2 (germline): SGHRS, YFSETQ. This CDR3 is CASSLDRRAGGAKEQYF. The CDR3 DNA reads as TGCGCCAGCAGCTTGGATCGTCGGGCAGGGGGCGCGAAGGAGCAGTACTTC.

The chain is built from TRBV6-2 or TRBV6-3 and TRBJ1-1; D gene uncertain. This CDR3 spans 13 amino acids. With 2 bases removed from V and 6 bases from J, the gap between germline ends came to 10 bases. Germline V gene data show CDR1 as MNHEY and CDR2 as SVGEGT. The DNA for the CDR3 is TGTGCCAGCAGTTACCCACTTGGAGCTGAAGCTTTCTTT. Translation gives CASSYPLGAEAFF.

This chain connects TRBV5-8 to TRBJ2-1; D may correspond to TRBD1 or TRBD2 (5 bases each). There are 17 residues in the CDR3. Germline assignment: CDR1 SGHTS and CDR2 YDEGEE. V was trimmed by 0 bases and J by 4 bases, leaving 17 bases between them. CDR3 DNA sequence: TGTGCCAGCAGCTTGGTCTCGGGGCAGCTGGGATACAATGAGCAGTTCTTC. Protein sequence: CASSLVSGQLGYNEQFF.

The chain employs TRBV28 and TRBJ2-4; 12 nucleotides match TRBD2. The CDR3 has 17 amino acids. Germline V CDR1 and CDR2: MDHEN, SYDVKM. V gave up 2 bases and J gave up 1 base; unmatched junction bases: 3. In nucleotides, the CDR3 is TGTGCCAGCAGTTTAAGGACTAGCGGGACTGCCAAAAACATTCAGTACTTC. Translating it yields CASSLRTSGTAKNIQYF.